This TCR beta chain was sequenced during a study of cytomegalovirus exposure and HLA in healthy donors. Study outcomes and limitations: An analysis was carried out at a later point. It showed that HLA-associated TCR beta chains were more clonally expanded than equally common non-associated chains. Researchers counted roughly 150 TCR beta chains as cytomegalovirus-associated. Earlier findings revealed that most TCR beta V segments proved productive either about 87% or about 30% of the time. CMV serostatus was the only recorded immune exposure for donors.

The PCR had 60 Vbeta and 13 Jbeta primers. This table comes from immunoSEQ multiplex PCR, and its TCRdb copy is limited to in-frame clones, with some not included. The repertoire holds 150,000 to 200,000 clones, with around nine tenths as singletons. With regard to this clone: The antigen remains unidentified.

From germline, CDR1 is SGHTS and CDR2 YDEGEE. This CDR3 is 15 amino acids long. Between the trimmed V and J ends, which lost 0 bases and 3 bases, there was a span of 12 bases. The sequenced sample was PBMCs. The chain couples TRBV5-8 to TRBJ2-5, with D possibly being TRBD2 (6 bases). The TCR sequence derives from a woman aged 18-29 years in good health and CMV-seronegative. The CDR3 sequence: CASSLAGELKETQYF. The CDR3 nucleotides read TGTGCCAGCAGCTTGGCGGGAGAACTGAAAGAGACCCAGTACTTC.